One and the same sample provided the 19 T cell receptor beta chains below, sequenced in a study of neoadjuvant nivolumab and ipilimumab in lung cancer. The repertoire was sequenced with immunoSEQ multiplex PCR; TCRdb's copy has only in-frame clones and lacks some. This table holds 15,000 to 20,000 clones, more than 70% found once. The sample here was tumor tissue, taken after neoadjuvant nivolumab, alone or with ipilimumab, at or shortly before surgery. The receptors shown here come from an adult with non-small cell lung cancer.

The V and J genes are TRBV10-3 and TRBJ1-1, with D perhaps TRBD1 (5 bases). Trimming removed 2 bases at V and 1 base at J, with 14 bases between. The CDR3 has 16 residues. Germline V gene sequence: CDR1 ENHRY, CDR2 SYGVKD. The CDR3 DNA is TGTGCCATCAGTGAGACTAGAGGGGTCGGGAACACTGAAGCTTTCTTT. Protein product: CAISETRGVGNTEAFF.

This clone has only one observation. The chain uses TRBV5-1 and TRBJ2-2; D perhaps matches TRBD1 (6 bases). The V gene lost 0 bases and the J gene lost 5 bases, with 11 bases spanning the gap. Germline V gene data show CDR1 as SGHRS and CDR2 as YFSETQ. There are 15 residues in the CDR3. CDR3 in DNA: TGCGCCAGCAGCTTGGCACAGGGCTTTACCGGGGAGCTGTTTTTT. Protein: CASSLAQGFTGELFF.

The rearrangement joins TRBV6-5 to TRBJ2-1; 8 positions agree with TRBD1. The CDR3 has 15 amino acids. Germline CDR1 and CDR2: MNHEY and SVGAGI. V lost 5 bases, J lost 9 bases, and 12 bases stayed unmatched. Here the CDR3 DNA reads TGTGCCAGCAGTCTCCCCGGACAGGGAAGCAGTGAGCAGTTCTTC. It specifies CASSLPGQGSSEQFF.

This rearrangement joins TRBV6-6 to TRBJ2-7; 11 bases fit TRBD1. The CDR3 length is 14 residues. V lost 5 bases to trimming and J lost 7 bases; unmatched junction nucleotides: 7. CDR1 is MNHNY and CDR2 is SVGAGI in the germline V gene (reference sequence). DNA of the CDR3: TGTGCCAGCAGTCAAGGACAGGGGGCGTGGGAGCAGTACTTC. It codes for CASSQGQGAWEQYF.

The chain combines TRBV5-1 with TRBJ1-4; D might be TRBD1 (5 bases). Trimming stripped 4 bases from V and 4 bases from J, with 11 bases between. The germline CDR1 and CDR2 sequences are SGHRS and YFSETQ. The CDR3 spans 14 residues. The DNA for the CDR3 is TGCGCCAGCAGCCCCGGGACCGATAATGAAAAACTGTTTTTT. It translates to CASSPGTDNEKLFF.

The CDR3 DNA follows: TGCGCCAGCAGCTGGACAGGGACTAGCTCTGGGGCCAACGTCCTGACTTTC. Its protein product is CASSWTGTSSGANVLTF. The chain links TRBV5-1 to TRBJ2-6, with D possibly being TRBD1 or TRBD2 (8 bases each). Germline CDR1 and CDR2: SGHRS and YFSETQ. CDR3 size: 17 residues. The germline V and J ends were trimmed by 3 bases and 0 bases, with 13 bases remaining between them.

The chain joins TRBV25-1 to TRBJ2-3; tentatively, D is TRBD1 (5 bases). This CDR3 contains 15 residues. Looked up from germline, CDR1 is MGHDK and CDR2 is SYGVNS. V was cut by 2 bases and J by 1 base, with 10 bases left in between. The chain's CDR3 is CASSEIGRGTDTQYF. Written as DNA, the CDR3 is TGTGCCAGCAGTGAAATAGGCAGGGGCACAGATACGCAGTATTTT.

The table lists this clone with a few counts. The chain combines TRBV6-1 with TRBJ2-7; TRBD1 might be the D (5 bases). V lost 4 bases to trimming and J lost 0 bases, with 19 bases between them. CDR1 is MNHNS and CDR2 is SASEGT in the germline V gene. The CDR3 runs to 17 residues. Written as DNA, the CDR3 is TGTGCCAGCAGTGTACATTCGACAGAGAAATACTCCTACGAGCAGTACTTC. It yields the protein CASSVHSTEKYSYEQYF.

This chain connects TRBV27 to TRBJ1-1; TRBD1 agrees at 9 bases. The CDR3 has 12 amino acids. Trimming removed 5 bases from V and 9 bases from J; junction bases left unmatched: 4. The germline V gene has CDR1 MNHEY and CDR2 SMNVEV (reference sequence). The CDR3 DNA sequence: TGTGCCAGCAGTCCCGGGACAGGGAAAGCTTTCTTT. Amino acid sequence: CASSPGTGKAFF.

There are a few counts of this clone. DNA of the CDR3: TGTGCCAGCAGCCAAGTAGTGAAATTTGCAAGCTCTGGAAACACCATATATTTT. Its protein is CASSQVVKFASSGNTIYF. V and J are TRBV14 and TRBJ1-3; no firm D call. CDR1 is SGHDN and CDR2 is FVKESK in the germline V gene. This CDR3 has 18 amino acids. The V end lost 1 base, the J end lost 0 bases, and 16 bases lay between the germline ends.

V gene TRBV7-2 combines with J gene TRBJ1-2; D unresolved. The V end lost 3 bases, the J end lost 4 bases, and 9 bases lay between the germline ends. The germline gives CDR1 SGHTA, CDR2 FQGNSA. The CDR3 spans 13 residues. CDR3 in amino acids: CASSLDNFYGYTF. CDR3 in DNA: TGTGCCAGCAGCTTGGATAACTTCTATGGCTACACCTTC.

CDR3 sequence (DNA): TGTGCCAGCAGCTTAGGGACAGCTATGCGGAGGGAAGCTTTCTTT. It is translated as CASSLGTAMRREAFF. The V and J genes are TRBV7-8 and TRBJ1-1; perhaps TRBD1 as D (6 bases). Germline V gives CDR1 SGHVS, CDR2 FQNEAQ. The CDR3 runs 15 residues. V shed 1 base and J shed 8 bases, with 17 bases lying between them.

The chain couples TRBV5-6 to TRBJ1-1; 7 bases agree with TRBD1. The CDR3 runs 16 residues. The germline CDR1 and CDR2 sequences are SGHDT and YYEEEE. V lost 6 bases and J lost 3; bases outside the gene matches: 14. CDR3 in amino acids: CASTPGTGDWDTEAFF. For the CDR3, the DNA is TGTGCCAGCACCCCGGGTACAGGGGATTGGGACACTGAAGCTTTCTTT.

The rearrangement links TRBV11-3 to TRBJ2-4; the match to TRBD1 covers 9 bases. Germline CDR1 SGHNT, CDR2 YENEEA. The ends lost 2 bases at V and 7 bases at J; junction bases unmatched: 6. This CDR3 comprises 15 residues. The CDR3: CASSLRAGQGNIQYF. DNA of the CDR3: TGTGCCAGCAGCTTACGTGCCGGACAGGGGAACATTCAGTACTTC. The whole variable domain, filled in from reference TRBV11-3 and TRBJ2-4, reads EAGVVQSPRYKIIEKKQPVAFWCNPISGHNTLYWYLQNLGQGPELLIRYENEEAVDDSQLPKDRFSAERLKGVDSTLKIQPAELGDSAVYLCASSLRAGQGNIQYFGAGTRLSVL.

J is TRBJ1-2 and V is TRBV9; D perhaps matches TRBD1 (6 bases). The CDR3 has 14 residues. Germline assignment: CDR1 SGDLS and CDR2 YYNGEE. V lost 0 bases, J lost 2 bases, and 8 bases lay in between. This chain's CDR3 is CASSVVGQNYGYTF. The CDR3 nucleotides read TGTGCCAGCAGCGTAGTCGGACAGAACTATGGCTACACCTTC.

The CDR3 loop reads CAISESFVIADTEAFF. The CDR3 DNA reads as TGTGCCATCAGTGAGTCGTTTGTGATAGCGGACACTGAAGCTTTCTTT. J is TRBJ1-1 and V is TRBV10-3; D is unclear. Looked up from germline, CDR1 is ENHRY and CDR2 is SYGVKD. CDR3 size: 16 residues. Trimming removed 0 bases from V and 3 bases from J, with 14 bases in between.

The genes are TRBV9 and TRBJ2-3, with TRBD2 as a possible D gene (5 bases). The germline V gene encodes CDR1 SGDLS and CDR2 YYNGEE. Trimming pared 0 bases from V and 0 bases from J, leaving 17 bases between. The CDR3 is made up of 18 amino acids. The CDR3: CASSVEASSWSSTDTQYF. The DNA for the CDR3 is TGTGCCAGCAGCGTAGAGGCGTCTAGCTGGTCTAGCACAGATACGCAGTATTTT.

The V call is TRBV4-3, the J call TRBJ1-5; D uncertain. The CDR3 covers 13 residues. Trimming removed 0 bases from V and 6 bases from J, with 6 bases in between. Per germline, CDR1 LGHNA and CDR2 YSLEER. The chain's CDR3 is CASSQDLVQPQHF. The CDR3 DNA reads as TGCGCCAGCAGCCAAGACCTCGTTCAGCCCCAGCATTTT.

The chain couples TRBV5-6 to TRBJ2-7; D could derive from TRBD1 or TRBD2 (6 bases each). With 0 bases removed from V and 4 bases from J, the gap between germline ends came to 11 bases. CDR3 length: 14 residues. The germline V gene encodes CDR1 SGHDT and CDR2 YYEEEE. The CDR3 DNA reads as TGTGCCAGCAGCTTGGGGCAGGGGAGGTACGAGCAGTACTTC. It encodes CASSLGQGRYEQYF.